The 10 T cell receptor beta chains reported below all come from one sample, sequenced in a study of OX40 agonist ivuxolimab in advanced cancers. Library creation used the immunoSEQ multiplex PCR assay. TCRdb retrieved this table from immuneACCESS and kept in-frame rearrangements only. Not all clones are present; in checked studies, unresolved V genes account for under half, and no reason is known for the remainder. Across this sample there are about 77,000 clones, with less than 90% seen only once. Less than 0.75% of the sample lies in the top ten. Sequences were derived from CD4+ or CD8+ T cells sorted from blood, sampled in a trial of the OX40 agonist ivuxolimab. The receptors originated from an adult with an advanced solid tumor such as melanoma, head and neck, liver or kidney cancer.

The V and J genes are TRBV6-5 and TRBJ2-6; D is perhaps TRBD1 or TRBD2 (6 bases each). This CDR3 is 15 amino acids long. V was shortened by 5 bases and J by 3 bases, with 11 bases between the two germline ends. CDR1 is MNHEY and CDR2 is SVGAGI in the germline V gene. CDR3 bases: TGTGCCAGCAGTCTTGAGGGGGGTGGGGCCAACGTCCTGACTTTC. This translates into CASSLEGGGANVLTF.

The V gene is TRBV18, the J gene TRBJ1-6; 8 positions match TRBD1. CDR3 size: 15 residues. Germline V gene lookup returns CDR1 KGHSH and CDR2 LQKENI. Losses at the gene ends were 2 bases for V and 7 bases for J; bases not matched to a gene: 4. DNA for the CDR3: TGTGCCAGCTCACCAGGACAGGGCATAAATTCACCCCTCCACTTT. This codes for CASSPGQGINSPLHF.

The rearrangement links TRBV7-5 to TRBJ1-5; no DNA check was done on the table's D call, TRBD1. TRBV7-5 is labeled a pseudogene. CDR3 length: 15 amino acids. The CDR3 loop reads CARSYTGYSNQPQHF. CDR3 nucleotide sequence: TGTGCCAGAAGCTATACAGGGTATAGCAATCAGCCCCAGCATTTT.

The V gene is TRBV11-2, the J gene TRBJ2-3; 10 nucleotides align to TRBD1. The trim removed 6 bases at V and 7 bases at J, leaving 10 bases unmatched. This CDR3 has 15 residues. Germline CDR1 SGHAT, CDR2 FQNNGV. The CDR3 sequence: CASRAPGQGINTQYF. CDR3 sequence (DNA): TGTGCCAGCAGGGCGCCGGGACAGGGGATTAATACGCAGTATTTT.

V usage is TRBV4-3 and J usage is TRBJ1-6; the match to TRBD1 covers 9 bases. This CDR3 has 16 amino acids. V was clipped by 1 base and J by 7 bases; unmatched bases: 5. Looked up from germline, CDR1 is LGHNA and CDR2 is YSLEER. The CDR3 bases are TGCGCCAGCAGCCAAGGGGGACAGGGCTTGAATTCACCCCTCCACTTT. It specifies CASSQGGQGLNSPLHF.

The J gene is TRBJ2-3, the V gene TRBV7-2; the D gene could be TRBD1 or TRBD2 (5 bases each). Germline-derived CDR1 and CDR2 are SGHTA and FQGNSA. Trimming stripped 1 base from V and 9 bases from J, with 20 bases between. The CDR3 covers 16 residues. This CDR3 reads CASSLGFLRGQTTQYF. DNA of the CDR3: TGTGCCAGCAGCTTAGGATTTTTGAGGGGCCAGACAACGCAGTATTTT.

The chain employs TRBV5-1 and TRBJ2-7; 10 positions agree with TRBD1. From germline, CDR1 is SGHRS and CDR2 YFSETQ. The CDR3 sequence is 16 residues long. Losses at the gene ends were 0 bases for V and 6 bases for J; bases not matched to a gene: 9. CDR3 bases: TGCGCCAGCAGCTTGGAAGCCGGGGACAGGGGTCGCGAGCAGTACTTC. As protein: CASSLEAGDRGREQYF.

This chain uses TRBV6-1 with TRBJ2-3, with D perhaps TRBD1 (5 bases). V was clipped by 8 bases and J by 4 bases, with 13 bases between them. The CDR3 has 13 residues. Germline V lookup: CDR1 MNHNS, CDR2 SASEGT. The CDR3 DNA sequence: TGTGCCAGCGGGGCTACTACAGCAGATACGCAGTATTTT. Translating it yields CASGATTADTQYF.

The chain employs TRBV6-1 and TRBJ1-5, with 8 bases matching TRBD1. J lost 4 bases, V lost 7 bases, and 9 bases had no gene match. The V gene's germline CDR1 is MNHNS and CDR2 SASEGT. The CDR3 contains 15 residues. CDR3 nucleotides: TGTGCCAGCATAGAGCTGGACAGGGATAATCAGCCCCAGCATTTT. It is translated as CASIELDRDNQPQHF.

This chain uses TRBV7-9 with TRBJ2-7; D might be TRBD1 (5 bases). Trimming took off 7 bases at V and 5 bases at J, with 21 bases between the two ends. The CDR3 consists of 15 residues. In germline, CDR1 is SEHNR, CDR2 FQNEAQ (reference sequence). CDR3 residues: CASIHMEKGPNEQYF. Here the CDR3 DNA reads TGTGCCAGCATACACATGGAGAAGGGGCCCAACGAGCAGTACTTC.